Sequencing of this TCR beta chain was carried out in a study of CD8+ T cells in alopecia areata. Across the whole study: The study gave treated patients oral tofacitinib at 5 to 10 mg twice daily. Tofacitinib lasted 6 to 18 months, then 6 months off drug.

In the case of this clone: Its antigen is currently unknown.

Lesional scalp punch biopsies and peripheral blood came from alopecia areata patients. Findings of the study overall: Lesional scalp, especially alopecia totalis/universalis, showed higher clonality than normal scalp. Clarity of TCR sharing across patients fell short of that in mice, possibly HLA-related.

cDNA serving as the sequencing template came from extracted, reverse transcribed RNA. Produced via immunoSEQ multiplex PCR; TCRdb's table is partial and in-frame only. The data contain some 15,000 clones, approximately 54% of them singletons. The germline V gene has CDR1 SGDLS and CDR2 YYNGEE. This CDR3 comprises 14 residues. Trimming removed 1 base from V and 4 bases from J; junction bases left unmatched: 4. The sequence came from a human donor with alopecia areata. V is TRBV9 and J is TRBJ2-7; TRBD1 matches at 8 bases. Input material: skin. The CDR3 here is CASSVSGQEYEQYF. CDR3 bases: TGTGCCAGCAGCGTATCGGGACAGGAGTACGAGCAGTACTTC.